The entry below gives a single TCR beta chain sequence along with its context. The specificity of this receptor is unknown. Base-call qualities are not available, and no considerably larger clone is one nucleotide away. The immunoSEQ Assay was the method used to sequence TCRbeta CDR3 regions. After extraction, genomic DNA underwent amplification by bias-controlled multiplex PCR, followed by high-throughput sequencing. In the source study's methods: Collapsing and filtering of sequences were performed to quantify the absolute abundance of each unique TCRbeta CDR3 region. T cell fraction was estimated by normalizing TCRbeta template counts to usable DNA, with usable DNA measured through amplification of reference genes found in all nucleated cells. Repertoire TCRs were annotated as SARS-CoV-2-specific when V gene, CDR3 amino acid sequence and J gene were exactly matched to a known reactive TCR set. The reference SARS-CoV-2 TCR set came from MIRA and was filtered for enrichment in COVID-19-positive ImmuneCODE repertoires, removing public or cross-reactive TCRs. Using the MIRA antigens, annotated TCRs were further analysed by specific ORF or by position within an ORF. Depth was the summed frequency of annotated unique rearrangements, while breadth was defined as annotated unique rearrangements over total unique productive rearrangements. Two-sided Wilcoxon rank-sum tests were applied when comparing TCR breadth between groups. TCRdb carries this immuneACCESS record with in-frame sequences only. Its versions omit some clonotypes, under half of them owing to an unresolved V gene in the studies checked, with the rest unexplained. D and trimming were read from the DNA, whereas the V and J calls and clone size are those reported in that table. The sample yields about 440,000 clones; around 91% were counted once. In total, the top ten clones hold approximately 4.5% of the sample.

This entry belongs to a study of Ad26.COV2.S vaccination and SARS-CoV-2 variants (dated by TCRdb to the early 2020s). Context from the whole study: Vaccine-arm donors were drawn from COV1001, a multicentre, randomized, double-blind, placebo-controlled phase I-IIa trial of Ad26.COV2.S in healthy adults. Dosing of Ad26.COV2.S was intramuscular, at either 5x10^10 or 1x10^11 viral particles, delivered as one shot or as two shots spaced 56 days apart. TCRbeta repertoire sequencing was used to assess the specificity and breadth of SARS-CoV-2-reactive T cell receptors after Ad26.COV2.S vaccination. A total of approximately 30 samples were included in the TCR-sequenced set, comprising some 20 Ad26.COV2.S vaccine recipients, 5 placebo recipients and 8 SARS-CoV-2 convalescent individuals. Trial participants were randomized into five groups of five: low-dose or high-dose Ad26.COV2.S given once or twice, or placebo on both occasions. Investigators remained blinded to trial group allocation during experiments and outcome assessment.

After removal of 4 bases from V and 6 bases from J, the junction retains 5 bases not matched to a gene. From its cysteine to its phenylalanine, the CDR3 spans 15 amino acids. Kept here is only the CDR3 DNA, which spans 45 bases and is read in frame from base 1. The germline V gene yields SGHRS for CDR1 and YFSETQ for CDR2. Read against the paper, the sample's treatment or condition label means: around 19 received Ad26.COV2.S at low or high dose, single or two shots; 5 received placebo; per-sample allocation not given. For vaccine and placebo recipients, the sequenced repertoires came from samples collected on day 63 after the first injection. In Cohort 1b, about 27 adults aged 18-55 years were enrolled at a single site in Boston, USA, between 29 July and 7 August 2020. Ad26.COV2.S was a replication-incompetent adenovirus type 26 vector expressing a prefusion-stabilized SARS-CoV-2 spike protein from the original Wuhan strain.

Overall study outcomes, separate from this receptor: Comparing responses between vaccine doses or regimens was not something the study was powered to do. Vaccine and placebo recipients had similar non-spike TCR breadth, a finding consistent with the vaccine containing only spike. It was noted by the authors that total T cell responses may have been underestimated by the TCR breadth and depth analyses. Ad26.COV2.S recipients had higher spike-specific TCR breadth than placebo recipients (P = 0.0014). Substantial breadth of spike-specific CD8+ and CD4+ T cell responses was reported after vaccination.

The sequence joins TRBV5-1 to TRBJ2-2; TRBD2 lines up with 11 middle nucleotides. This clonotype was sampled from a person between 18 and 59 years old who received the Ad26.COV2.S COVID-19 vaccine or a placebo. This specimen was peripheral blood, taken in a trial of Ad26.COV2.S vaccine versus placebo. The nucleotides are TGCGCCAGCAGCGGCCTACTAGCGGGAGCCGGGGAGCTGTTTTTT. This translates into CASSGLLAGAGELFF. The CDR3, completed at both ends by the reference TRBV5-1 and TRBJ2-2 genes, gives the full variable domain KAGVTQTPRYLIKTRGQQVTLSCSPISGHRSVSWYQQTPGQGLQFLFEYFSETQRNKGNFPGRFSGRQFSNSRSEMNVSTLELGDSALYLCASSGLLAGAGELFFGEGSRLTVL.